This passage covers 14 T cell receptor beta chains from one sample sequenced in a study of tumor and adjacent non-tumor tissue in lung cancer. TCRbeta libraries were built with three rounds of nested PCR, modified from ARM-PCR. TCRdb recomputed calls from the multiplex PCR reads with MiXCR, one row per CDR3 protein. The sample lists tens of thousands of distinct CDR3 sequences, around 77% occurring once. The template was RNA from unsorted bulk tissue. Material for sequencing was lung tumor tissue. These TCRs come from a woman between 45 and 60 years old with non-small cell lung cancer.

The chain is built from TRBV7-9 and TRBJ2-5; 7 bases fit TRBD1. CDR3 size: 14 residues. Trimming removed 7 bases from V and 5 bases from J; junction bases left unmatched: 10. Germline CDR1 SEHNR, CDR2 FQNEAQ (reference sequence). CDR3 DNA sequence: TGTGCCAGCAACTCCCTACAGGGGCGGGAGACCCAGTACTTC. Translating it yields CASNSLQGRETQYF.

A word on this clonotype: As the CDR3 is not closed by the conserved phenylalanine or tryptophan, this likely results from a read error. The DNA is omitted, as the CDR3 cannot be located on it reliably, and the CDR3 follows TCRdb's listing. This chain joins TRBV6-6 and TRBJ2-5; the D call in the table, TRBD2, was not verified against the DNA. Germline CDR1 is MNHNY and CDR2 is SVGAGI (reference sequence). Termini included, the CDR3 measures 17 amino acids. This chain's CDR3 is CASNPPGLAGGPETQHY.

Of note for this clonotype: An end of the junction does not agree with germline; a read error may underlie this. The chain employs TRBV4-1 and TRBJ1-5, with D perhaps TRBD1 (6 bases). CDR3 length: 15 residues. Per germline, CDR1 MGHRA and CDR2 YSYEKL. The DNA of the CDR3 is TGCGCCAGCAGCCAAGATGGGGGCAGCAATCAGTCCCAGCAATTT. This sequence encodes CASSQDGGSNQSQQF.

Worth noting for this clonotype: A junction end diverges from the germline sequence, so it may reflect a read error. The chain recombines TRBV6-1 with TRBJ2-2; either TRBD1 or TRBD2 may supply D (6 bases each). There are 14 residues in the CDR3. Germline V gene data show CDR1 as MNHNS and CDR2 as SASEGT. The CDR3 is CASSSGARTGELFF. The CDR3 DNA reads as TGTGCCAGCAGCTCGGGGGCCAGAACCGGGGAGTTGTTTTTT.

A remark on this clonotype: Relative to the germline gene, one junction end is altered; a read error may explain this. This chain joins TRBV10-2 and TRBJ1-2; 8 nucleotides match TRBD1. Germline V gives CDR1 WSHSY, CDR2 SAAADI. The CDR3 is made up of 14 amino acids. CDR3 region: CASSGGQGSYGYTF. The CDR3 bases are TGTGCCAGCAGCGGTGGACAGGGAAGCTATGGCTACACCTTC.

Worth noting for this clonotype: A read error may produce the germline difference seen at one junction end. The V and J genes are TRBV4-2 and TRBJ2-1; D may correspond to TRBD1 or TRBD2 (6 bases each). CDR3 length equals 17 residues. Germline V gene lookup returns CDR1 LGHNA and CDR2 YNFKEQ. The CDR3 spells CASNQEGGGGPYNEQFF. CDR3 nucleotide sequence: TGTGCCAGCAACCAAGAGGGGGGTGGCGGGCCCTACAATGAACAGTTCTTT.

Concerning this clonotype itself: One junction end disagrees with the germline gene, perhaps due to a read error. The CDR3: CASPGWDRGTEAFF. The CDR3, as DNA: TGTGCCAGCCCGGGGTGGGACAGGGGCACTGAAGCCTTCTTT. The rearrangement joins TRBV6-1 to TRBJ1-1; the match to TRBD1 covers 10 bases. The CDR3 extends over 14 amino acids. Germline-derived CDR1 and CDR2 are MNHNS and SASEGT.

This clonotype showed up just a few times. The J gene is TRBJ2-7, the V gene TRBV11-2; unclear D gene. Germline-derived CDR1 and CDR2 are SGHAT and FQNNGV. The ends were cut back, 0 bases at V and 9 bases at J, with 15 bases in the middle. This CDR3 comprises 14 residues. The CDR3 coding sequence is TGTGCCAGCAGCTTAGATCCCGTAAGTTACATGCAGTACTTC. Translation gives CASSLDPVSYMQYF.

This clonotype was seen ten or more times. V is TRBV5-1 and J is TRBJ2-3, with D perhaps TRBD1 or TRBD2 (6 bases each). Germline lookup yields CDR1 SGHRS and CDR2 YFSETQ. The CDR3 is made up of 16 amino acids. The V gene lost 4 bases and the J gene lost 2 bases, with 17 bases spanning the gap. CDR3 sequence reads: CASSPNGGGSTDTQYF. The CDR3 DNA follows: TGCGCCAGCAGCCCCAACGGAGGGGGGTCCACAGATACGCAGTATTTT.

This clonotype was seen just once. A much larger clone differs by one base, so this may be a read error. The chain employs TRBV7-9 and TRBJ1-2; possible D gene TRBD1, 6 bases. The germline V gene has CDR1 SEHNR and CDR2 FQNEAQ (reference sequence). The CDR3 runs 13 residues. Here the CDR3 reads CVSSLDPGVGYTF. CDR3 in DNA: TGTGTCAGCAGCTTAGATCCAGGGGTCGGCTACACCTTC.

The chain employs TRBV6-6 and TRBJ1-6; D possibly corresponds to TRBD1 (5 bases). Germline lookup yields CDR1 MNHNY and CDR2 SVGAGI (reference sequence). The V end lost 4 bases, the J end lost 9 bases, and 19 bases lay between the germline ends. This CDR3 comprises 16 residues. DNA for the CDR3: TGTGCCAGCAGTTCAGCCGGGGCGCCGGGCGTTTCACCCCTCCACTTT. Translated, it gives CASSSAGAPGVSPLHF.

About this clonotype itself: This clone may be a read error of a much larger clone one base away. The chain carries TRBV5-1 and TRBJ1-4; 9 nucleotides match TRBD1. The CDR3 extends over 15 amino acids. Per germline, CDR1 SGHRS and CDR2 YFSETQ. The CDR3 DNA sequence: TGCGCCAGAAGCTCAACCGGGACAGGGAATGAAAAACTGTTTTTT. It is translated as CARSSTGTGNEKLFF.

Note on this clonotype: Since the CDR3 does not end with the conserved phenylalanine or tryptophan, this likely comes from a read error. The chain links TRBV6-5 to TRBJ2-2; D is unclear. Germline V gene data show CDR1 as MNHEY and CDR2 as SVGAGI. The CDR3 has 14 amino acids. This CDR3 reads CANSRQDGTGELFS. The CDR3 DNA sequence: TGTGCCAACAGTCGGCAGGATGGGACCGGGGAGCTGTTTTCT.

With respect to this clonotype: Germline is not matched at one junction end, which may reflect a read error. The CDR3 DNA reads as TGCGCCAGCGGCCAAGTCGATATGGGCCTCGCAGCCAAAAACATCCAGTACTTC. This translates into CASGQVDMGLAAKNIQYF. V gene TRBV4-1 combines with J gene TRBJ2-4; D is unclear. The germline V gene has CDR1 MGHRA and CDR2 YSYEKL. The CDR3 is 18 amino acids.